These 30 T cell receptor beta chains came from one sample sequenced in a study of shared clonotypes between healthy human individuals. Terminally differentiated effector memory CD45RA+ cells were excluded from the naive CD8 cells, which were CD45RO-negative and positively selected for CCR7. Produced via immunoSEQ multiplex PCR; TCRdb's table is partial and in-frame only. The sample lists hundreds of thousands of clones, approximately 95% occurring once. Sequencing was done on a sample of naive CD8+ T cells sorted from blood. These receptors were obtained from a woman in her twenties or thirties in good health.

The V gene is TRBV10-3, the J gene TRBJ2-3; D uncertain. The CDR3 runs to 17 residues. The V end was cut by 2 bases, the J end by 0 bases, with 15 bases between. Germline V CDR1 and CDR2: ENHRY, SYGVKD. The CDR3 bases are TGTGCCATCAGTGAGGGCCGCGCAAAAACTAGCACAGATACGCAGTATTTT. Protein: CAISEGRAKTSTDTQYF.

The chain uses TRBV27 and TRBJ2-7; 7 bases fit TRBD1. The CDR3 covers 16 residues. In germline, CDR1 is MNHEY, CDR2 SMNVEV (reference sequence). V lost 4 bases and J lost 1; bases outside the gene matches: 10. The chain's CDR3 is CASSYGDRDSSYEQYF. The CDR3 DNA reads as TGTGCCAGCAGTTATGGGGACCGGGACAGTTCCTACGAGCAGTACTTC.

The CDR3 DNA sequence: TGTGCCAGCAGCCAAGGGGGTTGGGGCTACACCTTC. Protein: CASSQGGWGYTF. This chain connects TRBV11-2 to TRBJ1-2; tentative D call: TRBD1 (6 bases). V was clipped by 5 bases and J by 8 bases, with 12 bases between them. This CDR3 is built from 12 residues. Germline CDR1 is SGHAT and CDR2 is FQNNGV.

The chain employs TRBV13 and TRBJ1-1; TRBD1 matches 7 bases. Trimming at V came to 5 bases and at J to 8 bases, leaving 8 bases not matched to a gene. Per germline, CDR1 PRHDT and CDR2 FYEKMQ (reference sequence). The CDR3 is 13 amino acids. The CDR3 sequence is CASSPRDREEAFF. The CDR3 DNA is TGTGCCAGCAGCCCCCGGGACAGAGAAGAAGCTTTCTTT.

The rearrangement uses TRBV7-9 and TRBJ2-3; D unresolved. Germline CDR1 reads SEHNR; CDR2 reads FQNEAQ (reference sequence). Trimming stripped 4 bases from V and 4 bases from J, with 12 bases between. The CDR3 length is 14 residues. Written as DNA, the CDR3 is TGTGCCAGCAGCTCAGCGTGGTGGGCAGATACGCAGTATTTT. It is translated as CASSSAWWADTQYF.

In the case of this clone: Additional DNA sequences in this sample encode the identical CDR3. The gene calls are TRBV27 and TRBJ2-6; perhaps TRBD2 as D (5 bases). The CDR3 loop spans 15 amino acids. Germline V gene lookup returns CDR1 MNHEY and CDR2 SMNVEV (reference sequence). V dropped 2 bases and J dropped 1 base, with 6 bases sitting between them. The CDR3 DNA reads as TGTGCCAGCAGTTTAGCGGGTTCTGGGGCCAACGTCCTGACTTTC. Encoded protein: CASSLAGSGANVLTF.

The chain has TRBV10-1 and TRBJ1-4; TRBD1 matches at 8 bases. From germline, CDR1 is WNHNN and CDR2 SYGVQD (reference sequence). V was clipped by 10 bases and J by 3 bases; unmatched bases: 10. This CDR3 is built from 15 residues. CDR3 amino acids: CAIPGQAISNEKLFF. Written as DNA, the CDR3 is TGCGCCATACCGGGACAGGCTATTTCTAATGAAAAACTGTTTTTT.

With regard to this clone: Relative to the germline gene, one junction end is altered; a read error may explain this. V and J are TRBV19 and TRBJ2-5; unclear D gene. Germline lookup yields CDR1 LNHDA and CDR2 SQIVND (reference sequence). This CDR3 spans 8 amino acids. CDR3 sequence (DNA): TGTGCCAGTAGTATCCCCAACTTC. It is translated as CASSIPNF. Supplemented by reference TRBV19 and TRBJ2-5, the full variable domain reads DGGITQSPKYLFRKEGQNVTLSCEQNLNHDAMYWYRQDPGQGLRLIYYSQIVNDFQKGDIAEGYSVSREKKESFPLTVTSAQKNPTAFYLCASSIPNFGPGTRLLVL.

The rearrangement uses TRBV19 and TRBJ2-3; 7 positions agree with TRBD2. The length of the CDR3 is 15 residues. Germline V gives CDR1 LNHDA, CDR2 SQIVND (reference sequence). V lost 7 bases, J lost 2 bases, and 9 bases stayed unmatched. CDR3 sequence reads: CASTERLADTDTQYF. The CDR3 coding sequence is TGTGCCAGTACAGAGCGGCTAGCGGACACAGATACGCAGTATTTT. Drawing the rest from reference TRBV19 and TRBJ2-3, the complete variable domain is DGGITQSPKYLFRKEGQNVTLSCEQNLNHDAMYWYRQDPGQGLRLIYYSQIVNDFQKGDIAEGYSVSREKKESFPLTVTSAQKNPTAFYLCASTERLADTDTQYFGPGTRLTVL.

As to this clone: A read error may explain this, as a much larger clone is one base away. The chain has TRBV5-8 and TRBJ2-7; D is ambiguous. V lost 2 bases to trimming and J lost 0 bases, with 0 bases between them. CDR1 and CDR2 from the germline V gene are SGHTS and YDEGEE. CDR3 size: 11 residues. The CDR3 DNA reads TGTGCCAGCAGCTTCTCCTACGAGCAGTACTTC. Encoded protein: CASSFSYEQYF.

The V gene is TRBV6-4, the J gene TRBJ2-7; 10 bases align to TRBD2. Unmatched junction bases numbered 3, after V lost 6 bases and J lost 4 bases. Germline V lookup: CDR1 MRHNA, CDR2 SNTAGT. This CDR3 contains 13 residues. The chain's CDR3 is CASRELAGYEQYF. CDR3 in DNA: TGTGCCAGCAGAGAACTAGCGGGATACGAGCAGTACTTC.

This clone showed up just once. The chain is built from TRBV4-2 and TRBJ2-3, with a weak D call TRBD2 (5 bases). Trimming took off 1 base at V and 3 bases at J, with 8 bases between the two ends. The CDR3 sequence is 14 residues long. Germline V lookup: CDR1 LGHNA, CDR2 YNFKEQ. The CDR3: CASSQGRGTDTQYF. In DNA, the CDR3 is TGTGCCAGCAGCCAAGGGCGAGGGACAGATACGCAGTATTTT.

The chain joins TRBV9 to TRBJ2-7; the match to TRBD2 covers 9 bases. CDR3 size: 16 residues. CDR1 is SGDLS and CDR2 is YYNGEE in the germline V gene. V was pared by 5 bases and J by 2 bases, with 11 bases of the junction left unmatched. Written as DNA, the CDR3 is TGTGCCAGCAGTCAAAGCGGGGGGTTATCGGCCTACGAGCAGTACTTC. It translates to CASSQSGGLSAYEQYF.

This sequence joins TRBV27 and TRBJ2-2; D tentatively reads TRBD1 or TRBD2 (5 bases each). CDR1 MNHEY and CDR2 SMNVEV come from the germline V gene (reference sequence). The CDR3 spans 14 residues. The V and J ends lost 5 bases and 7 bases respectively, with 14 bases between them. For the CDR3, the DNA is TGTGCCAGCAGTAAACTAGGGGTGGACGGGGAGCTGTTTTTT. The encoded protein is CASSKLGVDGELFF.

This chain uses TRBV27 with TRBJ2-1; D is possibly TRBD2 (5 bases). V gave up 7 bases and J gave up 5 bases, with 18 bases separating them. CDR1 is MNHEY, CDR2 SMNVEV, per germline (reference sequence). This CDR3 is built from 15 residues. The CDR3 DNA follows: TGTGCCAGCACCCCCTATTTGGGAGCAGACAATGAGCAGTTCTTC. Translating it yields CASTPYLGADNEQFF.

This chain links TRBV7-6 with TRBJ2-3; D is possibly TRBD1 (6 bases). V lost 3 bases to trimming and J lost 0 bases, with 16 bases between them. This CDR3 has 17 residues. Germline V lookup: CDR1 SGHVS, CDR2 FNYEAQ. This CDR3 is CASSFQSGAPSTDTQYF. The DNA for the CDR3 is TGTGCCAGCAGCTTTCAATCAGGGGCTCCTAGCACAGATACGCAGTATTTT.

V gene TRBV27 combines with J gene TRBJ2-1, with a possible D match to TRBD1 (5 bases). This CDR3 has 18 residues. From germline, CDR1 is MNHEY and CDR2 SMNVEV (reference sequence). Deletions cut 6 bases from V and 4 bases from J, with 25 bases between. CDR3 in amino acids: CASSQVPPAVGPYNEQFF. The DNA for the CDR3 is TGTGCCAGCAGCCAAGTTCCCCCGGCTGTGGGGCCTTACAATGAGCAGTTCTTC.

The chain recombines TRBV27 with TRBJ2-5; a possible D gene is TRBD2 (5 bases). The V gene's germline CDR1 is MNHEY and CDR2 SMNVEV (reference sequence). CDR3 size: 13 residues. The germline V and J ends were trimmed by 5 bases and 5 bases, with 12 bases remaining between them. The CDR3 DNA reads TGTGCCAGCAGTCCCACTAGTGTGGAGACCCAGTACTTC. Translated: CASSPTSVETQYF.

Written as DNA, the CDR3 is TGTGCCAGCAGCACAGGGACCCGCTACGAGCAGTACTTC. It translates to CASSTGTRYEQYF. V gene TRBV7-9 combines with J gene TRBJ2-7, with D perhaps TRBD1 (6 bases). The germline V gene has CDR1 SEHNR and CDR2 FQNEAQ (reference sequence). The CDR3 consists of 13 residues. V was pared by 5 bases and J by 3 bases, with 11 bases between.

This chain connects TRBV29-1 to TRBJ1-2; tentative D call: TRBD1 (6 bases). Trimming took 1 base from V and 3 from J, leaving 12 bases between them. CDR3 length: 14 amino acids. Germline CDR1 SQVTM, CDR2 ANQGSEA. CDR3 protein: CSVEGPEGDYGYTF. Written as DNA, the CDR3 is TGCAGCGTTGAAGGGCCGGAGGGGGACTATGGCTACACCTTC.

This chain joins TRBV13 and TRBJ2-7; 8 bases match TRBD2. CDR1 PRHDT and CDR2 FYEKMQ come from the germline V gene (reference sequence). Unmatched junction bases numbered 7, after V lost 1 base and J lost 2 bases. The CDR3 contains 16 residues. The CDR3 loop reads CASSLDTRLAPYEQYF. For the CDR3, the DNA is TGTGCCAGCAGCTTAGATACCCGACTAGCGCCCTACGAGCAGTACTTC.

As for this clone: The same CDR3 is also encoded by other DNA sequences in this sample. As DNA, the CDR3 is TGCAGCGTCGTACAGGGGTCCTACGAGCAGTACTTC. Its translation is CSVVQGSYEQYF. V is TRBV29-1 and J is TRBJ2-7; 7 nucleotides match TRBD1. This CDR3 has 12 amino acids. From germline, CDR1 is SQVTM and CDR2 ANQGSEA. V trimming: 6 bases; J trimming: 1 base; junction bases outside the gene matches: 3.

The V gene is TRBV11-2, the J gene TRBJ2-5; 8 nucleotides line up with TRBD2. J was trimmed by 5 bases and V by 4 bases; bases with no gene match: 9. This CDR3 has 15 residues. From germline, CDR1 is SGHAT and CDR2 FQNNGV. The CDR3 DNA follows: TGTGCCAGCAGCTCGACTAAGACTAGCGAGGAGACCCAGTACTTC. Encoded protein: CASSSTKTSEETQYF. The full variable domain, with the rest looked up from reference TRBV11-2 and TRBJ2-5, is EAGVAQSPRYKIIEKRQSVAFWCNPISGHATLYWYQQILGQGPKLLIQFQNNGVVDDSQLPKDRFSAERLKGVDSTLKIQPAKLEDSAVYLCASSSTKTSEETQYFGPGTRLLVL.

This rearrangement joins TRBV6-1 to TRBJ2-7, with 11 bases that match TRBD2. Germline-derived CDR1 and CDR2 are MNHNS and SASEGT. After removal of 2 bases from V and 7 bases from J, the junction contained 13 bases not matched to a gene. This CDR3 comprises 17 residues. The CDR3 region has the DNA TGTGCCAGCAGTGAAAGAGGCCTCGGGACTAGCGGTTTAGAGCAGTACTTC. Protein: CASSERGLGTSGLEQYF.

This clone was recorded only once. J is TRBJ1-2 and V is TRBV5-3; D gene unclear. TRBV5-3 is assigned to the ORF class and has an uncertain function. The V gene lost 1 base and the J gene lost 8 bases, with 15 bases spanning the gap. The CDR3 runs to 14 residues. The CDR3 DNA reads TGTGCCAGAAGCTTGTTTAGGGAGGCGATCGGCTACACCTTC. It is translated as CARSLFREAIGYTF.

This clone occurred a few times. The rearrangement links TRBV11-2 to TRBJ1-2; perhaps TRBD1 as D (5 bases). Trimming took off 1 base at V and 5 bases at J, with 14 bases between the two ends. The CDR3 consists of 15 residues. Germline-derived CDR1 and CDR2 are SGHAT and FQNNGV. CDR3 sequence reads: CASSLGPLGGYGYTF. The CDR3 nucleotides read TGTGCCAGCAGCTTAGGCCCCCTTGGGGGGTATGGCTACACCTTC.

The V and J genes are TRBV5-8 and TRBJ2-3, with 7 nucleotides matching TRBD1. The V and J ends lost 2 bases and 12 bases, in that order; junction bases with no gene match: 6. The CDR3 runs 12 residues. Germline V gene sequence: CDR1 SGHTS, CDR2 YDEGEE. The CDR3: CASSFGTARQYF. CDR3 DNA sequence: TGTGCCAGCAGCTTCGGGACAGCTCGCCAGTATTTT.

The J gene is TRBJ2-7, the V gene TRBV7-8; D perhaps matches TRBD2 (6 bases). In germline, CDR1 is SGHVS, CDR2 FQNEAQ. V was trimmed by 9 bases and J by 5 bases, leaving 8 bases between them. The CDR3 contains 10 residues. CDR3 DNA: TGTGCCAGGGGGGAGGACGAGCAGTACTTC. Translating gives CARGEDEQYF.

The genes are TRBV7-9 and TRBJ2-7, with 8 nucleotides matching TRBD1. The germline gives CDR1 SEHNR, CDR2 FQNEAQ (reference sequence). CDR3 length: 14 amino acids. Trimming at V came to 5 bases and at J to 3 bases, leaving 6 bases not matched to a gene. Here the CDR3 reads CASSRTGSNYEQYF. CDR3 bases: TGTGCCAGCAGCCGGACAGGGTCCAACTACGAGCAGTACTTC.

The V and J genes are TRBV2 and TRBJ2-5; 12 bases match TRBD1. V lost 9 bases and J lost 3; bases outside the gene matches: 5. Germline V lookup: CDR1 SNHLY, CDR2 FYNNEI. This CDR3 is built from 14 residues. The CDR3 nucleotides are TGTGCCAGTGAGGGACAGGGGGCAGAAGAGACCCAGTACTTC. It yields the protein CASEGQGAEETQYF.